The 7 T cell receptor beta chains below were found in one sample sequenced in a study of cytomegalovirus exposure and HLA in healthy donors (TCRdb year 2017). The library was produced with the immunoSEQ multiplex PCR assay. For the multiplex PCR, a mixture combining 60 forward primers for TCR Vbeta segments and 13 reverse primers for TCR Jbeta segments was used. The source is immuneACCESS, and TCRdb retained only in-frame sequences with V and J called. Part of the clones is not carried over; for the studies checked, unresolved V genes explain less than half of this, and the remainder is unexplained. The table for this sample lists 100,000 to 150,000 clones; about four fifths of them were counted only once. The ten largest clones take up 4% of the sample. The sample consisted of PBMCs. These receptors came from a middle-aged woman in good health and CMV-seronegative.

The CDR3 loop is CASSSPPRGYTF. The CDR3, as DNA: TGTGCCAGCAGCTCTCCACCGCGGGGCTACACCTTC. V is TRBV7-2 and J is TRBJ1-2; D not certain. The germline V and J ends were trimmed by 4 bases and 8 bases, with 11 bases remaining between them. CDR1 SGHTA and CDR2 FQGNSA come from the germline V gene. There are 12 residues in the CDR3.

The rearrangement links TRBV20-1 to TRBJ2-1, with a possible D match to TRBD2 (5 bases). Germline assignment: CDR1 DFQATT and CDR2 SNEGSKA (reference sequence). V dropped 7 bases and J dropped 7 bases, with 8 bases sitting between them. There are 10 residues in the CDR3. CDR3 amino acids: CSGSGNEQFF. The CDR3 DNA reads TGCAGTGGGTCGGGGAATGAGCAGTTCTTC.

This clone was found a few times. The chain recombines TRBV5-1 with TRBJ1-3, with a possible D match to TRBD1 (5 bases). CDR3 size: 16 residues. Germline loops: CDR1 SGHRS, CDR2 YFSETQ. Trimming shortened V by 0 bases and J by 2 bases, and 12 bases separated the two germline ends. The CDR3 DNA follows: TGCGCCAGCAGCTTGGAGTACGCGGGGCCTGGAAACACCATATATTTT. This encodes CASSLEYAGPGNTIYF.

The J gene is TRBJ1-4, the V gene TRBV5-6; TRBD1 matches 7 bases. Germline CDR1 and CDR2: SGHDT and YYEEEE. The junction had 9 bases not matched to a gene; V was cut back by 5 bases and J by 5 bases. This CDR3 spans 15 amino acids. In nucleotides, the CDR3 is TGTGCCAGCAGTGACAGGGCTCAAGACAATGAAAAACTGTTTTTT. It translates to CASSDRAQDNEKLFF.

This chain links TRBV29-1 with TRBJ2-3; 7 bases fit TRBD1. This CDR3 has 16 residues. Germline CDR1 and CDR2: SQVTM and ANQGSEA. The trim removed 1 base at V and 1 base at J, leaving 8 bases unmatched. The CDR3 loop is CSVEARTGQGTDTQYF. For the CDR3, the DNA is TGCAGCGTTGAAGCCCGGACAGGCCAAGGCACAGATACGCAGTATTTT.

V usage is TRBV4-1 and J usage is TRBJ1-2, with TRBD1 identical over 7 bases. Trimming at V came to 0 bases and at J to 5 bases, leaving 9 bases not matched to a gene. The CDR3 is 16 residues long. Germline V CDR1 and CDR2: MGHRA, YSYEKL. As DNA, the CDR3 is TGCGCCAGCAGCCAAGACCGGACAGGTCGTCCTTATGGCTACACCTTC. Protein sequence: CASSQDRTGRPYGYTF.

This chain connects TRBV19 to TRBJ2-7; 10 bases are shared with TRBD2. CDR1 LNHDA and CDR2 SQIVND come from the germline V gene (reference sequence). With V trimmed by 6 bases and J by 4 bases, 6 bases remained unmatched. This CDR3 is 14 amino acids long. The CDR3 spells CASSPGLADYEQYF. In DNA, the CDR3 is TGTGCCAGTAGCCCCGGACTAGCGGATTACGAGCAGTACTTC.